Only one count was recorded for the clone carrying this T cell receptor (beta chain). Its specificity is not known. Germline assignment: CDR1 LNHDA and CDR2 SQIVND (reference sequence). This CDR3 comprises 16 residues. V was clipped by 1 base and J by 3 bases; unmatched bases: 5. The sample originates from a study of cytomegalovirus exposure and HLA in healthy donors. Study-level points and caveats: Later analysis reportedly placed an Asian-associated ancestry cluster below the approximately 650-donor mean in N-insertions.

PCR primers comprised 60 Vbeta and 13 Jbeta primers. TCRdb's table, derived via immunoSEQ multiplex PCR, lists solely in-frame clones and lacks some. The profile shows roughly 120,000 clones, 65% to 80% of them singletons. The rearrangement links TRBV19 to TRBJ2-1; 8 bases map to TRBD2. This clonotype was obtained from a human donor in good health. Sequenced input: PBMCs. In DNA, the CDR3 is TGTGCCAGTAGTATAGGAACCAGCGGGAGCTACAATGAGCAGTTCTTC. It translates to CASSIGTSGSYNEQFF.